The 10 T cell receptor beta chains below come from one sample, sequenced in a study of T cells in narcolepsy. The table came from immunoSEQ multiplex PCR; TCRdb's copy has only in-frame clones and leaves some out. The sample shows 20,000 to 30,000 clones, 75% to 90% of them seen only once. Sample: CD45RA- memory CD4+ T cells from PBMCs. Receptors originate from a human donor with narcolepsy.

The CDR3 nucleotides are TGCAGCGTACGGACTAGCCGGTCAACCTACGAGCAGTACTTC. Encoded protein: CSVRTSRSTYEQYF. J is TRBJ2-7 and V is TRBV29-1; 8 bases agree with TRBD2. V lost 6 bases to trimming and J lost 2 bases; unmatched junction nucleotides: 9. The CDR3 runs 14 residues. Germline lookup yields CDR1 SQVTM and CDR2 ANQGSEA.

The J gene is TRBJ2-1, the V gene TRBV6-5, with 11 bases aligning to TRBD2. J lost 9 bases, V lost 5 bases, and 9 bases had no gene match. The CDR3 has 15 amino acids. Germline V gene sequence: CDR1 MNHEY, CDR2 SVGAGI. The CDR3 loop is CASSLILAGVREQFF. The CDR3, as DNA: TGTGCCAGCAGTCTCATACTAGCGGGAGTTCGTGAGCAGTTCTTC.

This chain joins TRBV10-3 and TRBJ2-1, with D possibly TRBD1 on 6 matching bases. The germline V gene has CDR1 ENHRY and CDR2 SYGVKD. V was pared by 4 bases and J by 9 bases, with 16 bases between. This CDR3 has 14 amino acids. The CDR3 is CAISVSVDSGEQFF. The CDR3 DNA reads TGTGCCATCAGTGTCTCTGTGGACAGCGGTGAGCAGTTCTTC.

The V and J genes are TRBV2 and TRBJ1-5, with a tentative D call TRBD1 (5 bases). The CDR3 consists of 15 residues. Germline V gene sequence: CDR1 SNHLY, CDR2 FYNNEI. V lost 8 bases, J lost 0 bases, and 14 bases lay in between. CDR3 loop: CASGIGAYSNQPQHF. The CDR3 coding sequence is TGTGCCAGCGGGATAGGGGCATATAGCAATCAGCCCCAGCATTTT.

The genes are TRBV9 and TRBJ2-1, with TRBD2 matching over 16 bases. Germline assignment: CDR1 SGDLS and CDR2 YYNGEE. With 0 bases clipped from V and 12 bases from J, the junction kept 12 bases outside the gene matches. CDR3 length: 18 residues. DNA for the CDR3: TGTGCCAGCAGCGTAGCTACCTTCGGGACTAGCGGGAGGGCCGGGCAGTTCTTC. Its translation is CASSVATFGTSGRAGQFF.

Points on this clone: A read error may produce the germline difference seen at one junction end. Other DNA sequences from this sample encode an identical CDR3 as well. V gene TRBV6-6 combines with J gene TRBJ1-1; no firm D call. The CDR3 runs to 13 residues. Germline-derived CDR1 and CDR2 are MNHNY and SVGAGI (reference sequence). The CDR3 bases are TGTGCCAGCAGTTACTCGACTAACACTGAGGCTTTCTTT. Residues: CASSYSTNTEAFF.

V gene TRBV5-6 combines with J gene TRBJ2-7, with 11 positions matching TRBD2. The CDR3 has 17 residues. Germline CDR1 SGHDT, CDR2 YYEEEE. V was clipped by 0 bases and J by 1 base; unmatched bases: 6. The CDR3 loop reads CASSLGLAGGYSYEQYF. In DNA, the CDR3 is TGTGCCAGCAGCTTGGGCCTAGCGGGAGGATATTCCTACGAGCAGTACTTC. The whole variable domain, remainder taken from reference TRBV5-6 and TRBJ2-7, is DAGVTQSPTHLIKTRGQQVTLRCSPKSGHDTVSWYQQALGQGPQFIFQYYEEEERQRGNFPDRFSGHQFPNYSSELNVNALLLGDSALYLCASSLGLAGGYSYEQYFGPGTRLTVT.

V is TRBV11-3 and J is TRBJ2-2, with D tentatively TRBD1 (5 bases). CDR1 is SGHNT, CDR2 YENEEA, per germline. V was cut by 7 bases and J by 1 base, with 10 bases left in between. The CDR3 length is 14 residues. In nucleotides, the CDR3 is TGTGCCAGCACCGACAGAGAGAACACCGGGGAGCTGTTTTTT. Translated, it gives CASTDRENTGELFF. The full variable domain, in which reference TRBV11-3 and TRBJ2-2 provide the parts outside the CDR3, is EAGVVQSPRYKIIEKKQPVAFWCNPISGHNTLYWYLQNLGQGPELLIRYENEEAVDDSQLPKDRFSAERLKGVDSTLKIQPAELGDSAVYLCASTDRENTGELFFGEGSRLTVL.

This chain uses TRBV6-4 with TRBJ1-2, with 11 bases fitting TRBD1. CDR1 and CDR2 from the germline V gene are MRHNA and SNTAGT. V trimming: 5 bases; J trimming: 2 bases; junction bases outside the gene matches: 4. The length of the CDR3 is 15 residues. Here the CDR3 DNA reads TGTGCCAGCAGTCAGGGACAGGGGGAAAACTATGGCTACACCTTC. Its translation: CASSQGQGENYGYTF.

This chain's CDR3 is CASSASPGGTEAFF. In DNA form, the CDR3 reads TGTGCCAGCAGTGCGTCTCCAGGTGGGACTGAAGCTTTCTTT. V is TRBV6-4 and J is TRBJ1-1; D is ambiguous. CDR3 length: 14 residues. The V and J ends lost 4 bases and 5 bases respectively, with 14 bases between them. Germline V lookup: CDR1 MRHNA, CDR2 SNTAGT.